The T cell receptor (beta chain) under discussion was sequenced for a study of blood T cells in healthy people across ages. Findings and caveats of the study: PBMCs went unsorted, and a conclusive naive versus antigen-experienced comparison was therefore prevented.

The CDR3 extends over 15 amino acids. With 2 bases removed from V and 1 base from J, the gap between germline ends came to 11 bases. Germline V gene lookup returns CDR1 LGHDT and CDR2 YNNKEL (reference sequence). The authors ran a second PCR of roughly 6 to 12 cycles using a sample-barcoded 5' primer and a J-beta primer mix. TCRdb re-called the 5' RACE reads through MiXCR, storing one row per CDR3 protein. The sample consists of hundreds of thousands of distinct CDR3 sequences, roughly 64% of them appearing once. With respect to this clonotype: Antigen specificity is unknown.

This TCR derives from a man between 25 and 39 years old in good health. The chain links TRBV3-1 to TRBJ2-5; unclear D gene. The sequenced sample was blood. CDR3 in amino acids: CASSQQPAVQETQYF. CDR3 sequence (DNA): TGTGCCAGCAGCCAACAACCCGCTGTCCAAGAGACCCAGTACTTC.